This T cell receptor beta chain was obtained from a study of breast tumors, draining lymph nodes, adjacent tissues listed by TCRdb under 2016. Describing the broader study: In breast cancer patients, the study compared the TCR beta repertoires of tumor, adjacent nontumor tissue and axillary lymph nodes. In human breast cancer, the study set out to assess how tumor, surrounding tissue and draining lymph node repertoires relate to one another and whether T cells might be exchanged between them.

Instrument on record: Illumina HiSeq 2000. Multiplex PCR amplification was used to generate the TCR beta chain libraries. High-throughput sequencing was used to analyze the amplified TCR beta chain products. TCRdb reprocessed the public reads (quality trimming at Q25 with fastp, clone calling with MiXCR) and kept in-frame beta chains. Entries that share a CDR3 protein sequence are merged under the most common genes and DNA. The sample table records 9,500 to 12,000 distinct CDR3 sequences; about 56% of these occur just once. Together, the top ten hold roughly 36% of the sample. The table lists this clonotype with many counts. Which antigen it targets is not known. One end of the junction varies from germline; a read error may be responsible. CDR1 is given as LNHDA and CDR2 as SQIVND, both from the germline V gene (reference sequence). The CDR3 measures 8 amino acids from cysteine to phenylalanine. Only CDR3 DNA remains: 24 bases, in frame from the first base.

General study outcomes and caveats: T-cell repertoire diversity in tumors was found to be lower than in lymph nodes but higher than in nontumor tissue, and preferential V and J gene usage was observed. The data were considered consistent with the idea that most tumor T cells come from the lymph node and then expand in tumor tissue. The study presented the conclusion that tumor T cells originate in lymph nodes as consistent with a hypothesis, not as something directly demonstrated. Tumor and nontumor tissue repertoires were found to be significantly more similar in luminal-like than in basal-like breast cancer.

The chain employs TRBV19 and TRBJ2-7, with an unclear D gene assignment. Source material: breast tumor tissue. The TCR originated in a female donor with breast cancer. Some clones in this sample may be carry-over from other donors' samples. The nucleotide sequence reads TGTGTCGGATACGTGCAGTACTTC. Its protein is CVGYVQYF.